This passage covers 8 T cell receptor beta chains from one sample sequenced in a study of T cell repertoires in cytomegalovirus infection. Their antigens are not known. TCRdb re-derived calls from the reads in MiXCR, one entry per CDR3 protein. The sample holds approximately 1,000,000 distinct CDR3 sequences, more than 25% seen once. Sequences were derived from cultured CD8+ T cells from PBMCs, sampled from culture after CMV antigen stimulation. These receptors came from a human donor in good health (CMV status not recorded). Some clones in this sample may be carry-over from other donors' samples.

Only a few counts were recorded for this clonotype. This chain joins TRBV9 and TRBJ2-3, with 7 bases that match TRBD2. CDR1 and CDR2 (germline): SGDLS, YYNGEE. CDR3 length equals 18 residues. V gave up 0 bases and J gave up 4 bases; unmatched junction bases: 14. The CDR3 coding sequence is TGTGCCAGCAGCGTAGAGAGATCGGGGCGGGGGAACGCAGATACGCAGTATTTT. Its protein is CASSVERSGRGNADTQYF.

The chain recombines TRBV7-6 with TRBJ2-5; 7 bases agree with TRBD1. The germline CDR1 and CDR2 sequences are SGHVS and FNYEAQ. With 5 bases clipped from V and 3 bases from J, the junction kept 9 bases outside the gene matches. The CDR3 is 15 residues long. As DNA, the CDR3 is TGTGCCAGCAGCGGTCCCGGAACAGGGGAAGAGACCCAGTACTTC. Translated, it gives CASSGPGTGEETQYF. The full variable domain, rest sourced from reference TRBV7-6 and TRBJ2-5, is GAGVSQSPRYKVTKRGQDVALRCDPISGHVSLYWYRQALGQGPEFLTYFNYEAQQDKSGLPNDRFSAERPEGSISTLTIQRTEQRDSAMYRCASSGPGTGEETQYFGPGTRLLVL.

This CDR3 is CASSLGTGGGREQFF. DNA for the CDR3: TGTGCCAGCAGTTTAGGGACAGGAGGCGGTCGTGAGCAGTTCTTC. J is TRBJ2-1 and V is TRBV27; 8 positions agree with TRBD1. This CDR3 is 15 amino acids long. In germline, CDR1 is MNHEY, CDR2 SMNVEV (reference sequence). After removal of 2 bases from V and 9 bases from J, the junction contained 9 bases not matched to a gene.

In this sample, this clonotype turned up a few times. J is TRBJ1-4 and V is TRBV7-2, with D hard to call. The CDR3 contains 14 residues. V was cut by 5 bases and J by 5 bases, with 12 bases left in between. Germline assignment: CDR1 SGHTA and CDR2 FQGNSA. CDR3 in DNA: TGTGCCAGCAGCCCACCGGACGGAAATGAAAAACTGTTTTTT. It translates to CASSPPDGNEKLFF.

The chain employs TRBV6-5 and TRBJ2-7; D is perhaps TRBD1 (7 bases). The CDR3 contains 14 residues. Trimming stripped 4 bases from V and 2 bases from J, with 12 bases between. Germline CDR1 MNHEY, CDR2 SVGAGI. This chain's CDR3 is CASSSAGQTYEQYF. In DNA, the CDR3 is TGTGCCAGCAGTTCCGCGGGACAGACCTACGAGCAGTACTTC.

The J gene is TRBJ2-2, the V gene TRBV7-9; D remains ambiguous. CDR1 is SEHNR and CDR2 is FQNEAQ in the germline V gene (reference sequence). The CDR3 totals 15 residues. Trimming stripped 5 bases from V and 0 bases from J, with 10 bases between. The CDR3 DNA reads TGTGCCAGCAGCCCCCCAGTGCCGAACACCGGGGAGCTGTTTTTT. It encodes CASSPPVPNTGELFF.

This clonotype was seen more than once but under ten times. V usage is TRBV27 and J usage is TRBJ2-5; D is undetermined. The CDR3 is 11 residues long. Between the trimmed V and J ends, which lost 7 bases and 5 bases, there was a span of 8 bases. Germline V CDR1 and CDR2: MNHEY, SMNVEV (reference sequence). CDR3 sequence (DNA): TGTGCCAGCAAAGATGGGGAGACCCAGTACTTC. This sequence encodes CASKDGETQYF.

This chain connects TRBV29-1 to TRBJ2-4; perhaps TRBD1 as D (6 bases). V shed 6 bases and J shed 1 base, with 13 bases lying between them. CDR1 and CDR2 (germline): SQVTM, ANQGSEA. The CDR3 is 14 residues long. CDR3 protein: CSVLDSLAKNIQYF. The CDR3 DNA is TGCAGCGTCCTGGACAGTTTGGCCAAAAACATTCAGTACTTC. Full variable domain (rest looked up from reference TRBV29-1 and TRBJ2-4): SAVISQKPSRDICQRGTSLTIQCQVDSQVTMMFWYRQQPGQSLTLIATANQGSEATYESGFVIDKFPISRPNLTFSTLTVSNMSPEDSSIYLCSVLDSLAKNIQYFGAGTRLSVL.